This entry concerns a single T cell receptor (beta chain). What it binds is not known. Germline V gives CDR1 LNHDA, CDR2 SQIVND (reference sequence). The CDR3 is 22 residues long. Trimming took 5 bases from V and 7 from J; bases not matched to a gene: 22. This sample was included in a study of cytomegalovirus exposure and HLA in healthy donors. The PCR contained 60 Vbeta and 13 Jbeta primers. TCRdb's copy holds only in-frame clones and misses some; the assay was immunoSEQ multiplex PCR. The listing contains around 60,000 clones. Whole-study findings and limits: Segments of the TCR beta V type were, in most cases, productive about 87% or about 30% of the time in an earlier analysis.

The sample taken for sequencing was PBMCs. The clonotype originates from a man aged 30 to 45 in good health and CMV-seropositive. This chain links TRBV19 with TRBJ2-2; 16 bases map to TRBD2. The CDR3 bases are TGTGCCAGTAGTCCGCGGACAAGGATTCCCGGGACTAGCGGGAGGGCCTTCGGGGAGCTGTTTTTT. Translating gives CASSPRTRIPGTSGRAFGELFF. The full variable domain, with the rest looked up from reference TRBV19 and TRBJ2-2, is DGGITQSPKYLFRKEGQNVTLSCEQNLNHDAMYWYRQDPGQGLRLIYYSQIVNDFQKGDIAEGYSVSREKKESFPLTVTSAQKNPTAFYLCASSPRTRIPGTSGRAFGELFFGEGSRLTVL.